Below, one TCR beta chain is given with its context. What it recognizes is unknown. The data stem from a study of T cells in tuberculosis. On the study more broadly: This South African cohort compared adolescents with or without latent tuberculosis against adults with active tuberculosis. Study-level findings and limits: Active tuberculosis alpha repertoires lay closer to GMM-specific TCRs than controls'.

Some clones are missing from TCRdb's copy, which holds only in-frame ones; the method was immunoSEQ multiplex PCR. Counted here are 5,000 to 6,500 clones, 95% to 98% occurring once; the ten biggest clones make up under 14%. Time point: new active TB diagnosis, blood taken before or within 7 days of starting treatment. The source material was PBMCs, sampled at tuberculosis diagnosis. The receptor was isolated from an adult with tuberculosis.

The CDR3 DNA reads as TGTGCCAGCTCAAACGGGGGGGCCTCGAGCACAGATACGCAGTATTTT. Its protein is CASSNGGASSTDTQYF. This rearrangement joins TRBV2 to TRBJ2-3, with 8 positions matching TRBD2. The ends lost 8 bases at V and 0 bases at J; junction bases unmatched: 10. The CDR3 has 16 amino acids. The germline V gene encodes CDR1 SNHLY and CDR2 FYNNEI.